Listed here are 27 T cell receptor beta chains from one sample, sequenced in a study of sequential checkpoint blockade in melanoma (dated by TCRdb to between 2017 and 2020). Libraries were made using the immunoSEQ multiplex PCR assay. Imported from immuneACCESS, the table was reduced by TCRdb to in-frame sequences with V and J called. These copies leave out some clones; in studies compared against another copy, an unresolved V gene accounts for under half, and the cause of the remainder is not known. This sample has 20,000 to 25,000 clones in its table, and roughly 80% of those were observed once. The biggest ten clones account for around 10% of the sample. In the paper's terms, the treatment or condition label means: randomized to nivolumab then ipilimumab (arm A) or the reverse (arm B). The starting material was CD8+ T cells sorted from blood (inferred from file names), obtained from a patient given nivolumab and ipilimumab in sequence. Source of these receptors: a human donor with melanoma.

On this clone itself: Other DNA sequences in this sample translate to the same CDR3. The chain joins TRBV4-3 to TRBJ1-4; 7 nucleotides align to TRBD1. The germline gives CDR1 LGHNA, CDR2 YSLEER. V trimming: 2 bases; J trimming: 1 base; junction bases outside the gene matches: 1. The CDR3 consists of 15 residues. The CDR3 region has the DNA TGCGCCAGCAGCCAAACAGGGGAAACTAATGAAAAACTGTTTTTT. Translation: CASSQTGETNEKLFF.

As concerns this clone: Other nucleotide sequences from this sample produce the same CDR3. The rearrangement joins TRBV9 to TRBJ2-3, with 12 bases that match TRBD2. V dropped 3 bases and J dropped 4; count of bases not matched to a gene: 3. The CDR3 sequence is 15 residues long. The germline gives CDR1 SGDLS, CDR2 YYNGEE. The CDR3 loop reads CASSASGGGADTQYF. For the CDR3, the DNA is TGTGCCAGCAGCGCTAGCGGGGGGGGAGCAGATACGCAGTATTTT.

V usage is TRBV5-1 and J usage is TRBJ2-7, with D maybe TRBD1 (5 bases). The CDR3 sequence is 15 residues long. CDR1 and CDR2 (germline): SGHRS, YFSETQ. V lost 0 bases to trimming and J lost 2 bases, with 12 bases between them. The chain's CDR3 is CASSLAQGYTYEQYF. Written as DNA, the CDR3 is TGCGCCAGCAGCTTGGCGCAGGGCTATACCTACGAGCAGTACTTC.

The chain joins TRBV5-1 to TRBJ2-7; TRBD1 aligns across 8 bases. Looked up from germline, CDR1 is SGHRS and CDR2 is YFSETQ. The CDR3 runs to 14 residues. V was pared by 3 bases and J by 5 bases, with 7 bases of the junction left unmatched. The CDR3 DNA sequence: TGCGCCAGCAGCTCCTTCAGGGGGCTCGACGAGCAGTACTTC. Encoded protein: CASSSFRGLDEQYF. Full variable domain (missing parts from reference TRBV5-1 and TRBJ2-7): KAGVTQTPRYLIKTRGQQVTLSCSPISGHRSVSWYQQTPGQGLQFLFEYFSETQRNKGNFPGRFSGRQFSNSRSEMNVSTLELGDSALYLCASSSFRGLDEQYFGPGTRLTVT.

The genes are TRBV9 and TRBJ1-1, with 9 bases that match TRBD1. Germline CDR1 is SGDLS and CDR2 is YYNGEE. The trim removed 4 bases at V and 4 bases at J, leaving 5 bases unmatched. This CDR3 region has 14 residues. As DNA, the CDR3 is TGTGCCAGCAGCCTTTCGGGACAGGGCACTGAAGCTTTCTTT. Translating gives CASSLSGQGTEAFF.

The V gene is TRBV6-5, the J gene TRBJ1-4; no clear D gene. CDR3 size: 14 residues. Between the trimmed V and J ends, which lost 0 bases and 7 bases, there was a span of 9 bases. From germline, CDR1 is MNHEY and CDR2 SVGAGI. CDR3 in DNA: TGTGCCAGCAGTTACTCGATCCGGGGTGAAAAACTGTTTTTT. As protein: CASSYSIRGEKLFF.

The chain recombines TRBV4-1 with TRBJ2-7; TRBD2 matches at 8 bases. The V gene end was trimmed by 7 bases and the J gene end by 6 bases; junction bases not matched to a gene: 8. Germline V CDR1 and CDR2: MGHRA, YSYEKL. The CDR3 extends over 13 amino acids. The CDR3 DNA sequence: TGCGCCAGCAACGGGGGGGGATTCGGCGAGCAGTACTTC. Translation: CASNGGGFGEQYF.

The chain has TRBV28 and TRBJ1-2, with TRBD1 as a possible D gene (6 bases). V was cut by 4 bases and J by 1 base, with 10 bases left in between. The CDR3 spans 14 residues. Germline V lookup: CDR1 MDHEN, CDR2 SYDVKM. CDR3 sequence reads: CASSSRTDNYGYTF. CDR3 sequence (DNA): TGTGCCAGCAGTTCCCGGACAGATAACTATGGCTACACCTTC.

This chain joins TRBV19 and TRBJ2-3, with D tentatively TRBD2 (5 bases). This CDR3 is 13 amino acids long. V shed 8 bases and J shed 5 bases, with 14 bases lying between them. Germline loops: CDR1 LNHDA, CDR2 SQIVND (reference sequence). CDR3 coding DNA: TGTGCCAGTCTGCTATACGGGGAAGATACGCAGTATTTT. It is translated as CASLLYGEDTQYF.

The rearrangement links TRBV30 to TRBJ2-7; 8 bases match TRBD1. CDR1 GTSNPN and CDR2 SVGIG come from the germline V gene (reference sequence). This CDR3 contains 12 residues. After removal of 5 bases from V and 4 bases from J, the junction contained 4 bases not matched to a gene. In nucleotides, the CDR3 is TGTGCCTGGTCGACAGGGGTTTACGAGCAGTACTTC. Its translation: CAWSTGVYEQYF.

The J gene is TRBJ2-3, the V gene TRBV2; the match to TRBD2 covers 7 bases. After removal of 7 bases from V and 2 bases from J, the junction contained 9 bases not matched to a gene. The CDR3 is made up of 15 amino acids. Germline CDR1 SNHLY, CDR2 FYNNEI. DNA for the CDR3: TGTGCCAGCACCTTGCGGGGAGGGTTCACAGATACGCAGTATTTT. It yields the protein CASTLRGGFTDTQYF.

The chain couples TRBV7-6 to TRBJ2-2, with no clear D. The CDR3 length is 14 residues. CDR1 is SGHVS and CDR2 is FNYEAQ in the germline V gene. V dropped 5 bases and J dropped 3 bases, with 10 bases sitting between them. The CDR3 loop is CASSHVSDTGELFF. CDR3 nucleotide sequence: TGTGCCAGCAGCCATGTGAGTGACACCGGGGAGCTGTTTTTT.

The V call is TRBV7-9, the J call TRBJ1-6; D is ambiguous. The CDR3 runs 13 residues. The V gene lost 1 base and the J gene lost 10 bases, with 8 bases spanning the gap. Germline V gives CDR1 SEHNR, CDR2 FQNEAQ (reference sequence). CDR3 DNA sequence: TGTGCCAGCAGCTTAGATCTGGAGTCACCCCTCCACTTT. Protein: CASSLDLESPLHF.

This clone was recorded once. The CDR3 sequence: CASSIGGSGYEQYF. The CDR3, as DNA: TGTGCCAGTAGTATAGGCGGTAGCGGATACGAGCAGTACTTC. The chain recombines TRBV19 with TRBJ2-7; D possibly corresponds to TRBD2 (6 bases). This CDR3 contains 14 residues. From germline, CDR1 is LNHDA and CDR2 SQIVND (reference sequence). The germline V and J ends were trimmed by 1 base and 4 bases, with 11 bases remaining between them. Based on the CDR3 plus reference TRBV19 and TRBJ2-7, the full variable domain is DGGITQSPKYLFRKEGQNVTLSCEQNLNHDAMYWYRQDPGQGLRLIYYSQIVNDFQKGDIAEGYSVSREKKESFPLTVTSAQKNPTAFYLCASSIGGSGYEQYFGPGTRLTVT.

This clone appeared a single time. CDR3 bases: TGTGCCAGCAGCTTGTCAGGGGCCACTGAAGCTTTCTTT. Translating gives CASSLSGATEAFF. The chain uses TRBV7-9 and TRBJ1-1, with D possibly TRBD1 on 6 matching bases. Between the trimmed V and J ends, which lost 3 bases and 4 bases, there was a span of 9 bases. Germline V CDR1 and CDR2: SEHNR, FQNEAQ (reference sequence). The length of the CDR3 is 13 residues.

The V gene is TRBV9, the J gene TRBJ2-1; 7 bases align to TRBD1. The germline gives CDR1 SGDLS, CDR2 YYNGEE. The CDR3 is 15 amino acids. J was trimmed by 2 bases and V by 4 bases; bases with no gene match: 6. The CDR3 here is CASSTSGTAYNEQFF. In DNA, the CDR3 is TGTGCCAGCAGCACATCCGGGACAGCCTACAATGAGCAGTTCTTC.

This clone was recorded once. In DNA, the CDR3 is TGTGCCAGCAGCTTGCTCCGGGACATCGTCTCTGGAAACACCATATATTTT. This encodes CASSLLRDIVSGNTIYF. The V call is TRBV7-9, the J call TRBJ1-3; possibly TRBD1 for D (6 bases). Trimming took 3 bases from V and 0 from J, leaving 15 bases between them. The CDR3 loop spans 17 amino acids. Germline V CDR1 and CDR2: SEHNR, FQNEAQ (reference sequence).

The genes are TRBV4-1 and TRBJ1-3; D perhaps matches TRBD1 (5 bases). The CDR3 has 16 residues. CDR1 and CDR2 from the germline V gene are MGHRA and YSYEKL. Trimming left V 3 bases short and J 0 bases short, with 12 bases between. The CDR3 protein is CASSQHRRSSGNTIYF. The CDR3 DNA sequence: TGCGCCAGCAGCCAGCACAGGCGAAGCTCTGGAAACACCATATATTTT.

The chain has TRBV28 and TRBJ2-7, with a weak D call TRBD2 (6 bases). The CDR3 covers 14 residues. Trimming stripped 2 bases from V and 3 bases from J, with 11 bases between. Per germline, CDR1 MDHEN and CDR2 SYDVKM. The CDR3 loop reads CASSLLAPSYEQYF. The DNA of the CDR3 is TGTGCCAGCAGTTTACTAGCGCCGAGCTACGAGCAGTACTTC.

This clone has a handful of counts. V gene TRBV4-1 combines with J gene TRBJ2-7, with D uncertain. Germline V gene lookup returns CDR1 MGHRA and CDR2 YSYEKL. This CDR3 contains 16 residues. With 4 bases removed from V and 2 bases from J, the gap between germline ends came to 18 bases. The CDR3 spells CASSLGGQRVTYEQYF. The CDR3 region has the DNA TGCGCCAGCAGCCTAGGTGGCCAGCGAGTAACCTACGAGCAGTACTTC.

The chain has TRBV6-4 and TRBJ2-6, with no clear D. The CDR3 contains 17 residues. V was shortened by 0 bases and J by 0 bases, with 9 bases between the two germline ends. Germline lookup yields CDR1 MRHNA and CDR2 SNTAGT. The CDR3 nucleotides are TGTGCCAGCAGTGACTCTGTTAGATTCTCTGGGGCCAACGTCCTGACTTTC. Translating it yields CASSDSVRFSGANVLTF.

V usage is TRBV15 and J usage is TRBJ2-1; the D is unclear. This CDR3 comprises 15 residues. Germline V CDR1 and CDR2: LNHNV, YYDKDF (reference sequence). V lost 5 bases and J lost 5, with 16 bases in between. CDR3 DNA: TGTGCCACCAGCGTAGACTTGACCCCGAACAATGAGCAGTTCTTC. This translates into CATSVDLTPNNEQFF.

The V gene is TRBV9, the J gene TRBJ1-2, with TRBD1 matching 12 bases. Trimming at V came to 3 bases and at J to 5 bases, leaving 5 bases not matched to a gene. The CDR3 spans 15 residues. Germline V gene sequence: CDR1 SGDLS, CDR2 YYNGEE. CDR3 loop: CASSGDRGPGYGYTF. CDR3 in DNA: TGTGCCAGCAGCGGGGACAGGGGGCCAGGGTATGGCTACACCTTC.

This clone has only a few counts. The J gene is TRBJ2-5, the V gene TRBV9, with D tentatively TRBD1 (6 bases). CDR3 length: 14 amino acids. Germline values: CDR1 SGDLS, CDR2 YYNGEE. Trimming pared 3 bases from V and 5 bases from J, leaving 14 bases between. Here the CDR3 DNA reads TGTGCCAGCAGCGCCAGCACAGGGTTTGAGACCCAGTACTTC. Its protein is CASSASTGFETQYF.

The CDR3 is CASSYPTTGAHEQYF. In DNA, the CDR3 is TGTGCCAGCAGCTACCCAACTACAGGGGCCCACGAGCAGTACTTC. The gene calls are TRBV5-5 and TRBJ2-7, with 7 bases aligning to TRBD1. V lost 3 bases and J lost 5; bases outside the gene matches: 11. The germline V gene has CDR1 SGHKS and CDR2 YYEKEE (reference sequence). The CDR3 is made up of 15 amino acids. Supplemented by reference TRBV5-5 and TRBJ2-7, the full variable domain reads DAGVTQSPTHLIKTRGQQVTLRCSPISGHKSVSWYQQVLGQGPQFIFQYYEKEERGRGNFPDRFSARQFPNYSSELNVNALLLGDSALYLCASSYPTTGAHEQYFGPGTRLTVT.

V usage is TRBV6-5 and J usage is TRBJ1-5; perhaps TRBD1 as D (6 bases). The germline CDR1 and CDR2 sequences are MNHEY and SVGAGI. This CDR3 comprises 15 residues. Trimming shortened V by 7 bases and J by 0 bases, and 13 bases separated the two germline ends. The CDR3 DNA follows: TGTGCCAGCAAGAACACAGGGAATAGCAATCAGCCCCAGCATTTT. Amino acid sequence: CASKNTGNSNQPQHF.

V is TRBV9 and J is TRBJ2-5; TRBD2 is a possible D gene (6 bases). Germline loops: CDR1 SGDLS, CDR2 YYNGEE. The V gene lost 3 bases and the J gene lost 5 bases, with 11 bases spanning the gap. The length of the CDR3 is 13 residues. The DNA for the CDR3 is TGTGCCAGCAGCGACGGGGGAGCCGAGACCCAGTACTTC. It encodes CASSDGGAETQYF.